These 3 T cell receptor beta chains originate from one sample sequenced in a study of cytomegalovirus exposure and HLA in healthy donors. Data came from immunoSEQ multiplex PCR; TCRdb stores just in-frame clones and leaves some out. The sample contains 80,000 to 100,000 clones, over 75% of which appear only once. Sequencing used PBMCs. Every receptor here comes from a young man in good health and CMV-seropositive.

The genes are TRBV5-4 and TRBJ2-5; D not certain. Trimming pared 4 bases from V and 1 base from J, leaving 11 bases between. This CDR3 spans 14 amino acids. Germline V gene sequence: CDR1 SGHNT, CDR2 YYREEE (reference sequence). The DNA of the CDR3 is TGTGCCAGCAGCACAAACCGGGTCCAAGAGACCCAGTACTTC. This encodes CASSTNRVQETQYF.

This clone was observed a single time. The CDR3 protein is CASSERSSTDTQYF. DNA for the CDR3: TGTGCCAGCAGTGAGCGCTCTAGCACAGATACGCAGTATTTT. The chain carries TRBV6-1 and TRBJ2-3; D is unresolved. Per germline, CDR1 MNHNS and CDR2 SASEGT. V gave up 3 bases and J gave up 0 bases, with 7 bases separating them. This CDR3 region has 14 residues.

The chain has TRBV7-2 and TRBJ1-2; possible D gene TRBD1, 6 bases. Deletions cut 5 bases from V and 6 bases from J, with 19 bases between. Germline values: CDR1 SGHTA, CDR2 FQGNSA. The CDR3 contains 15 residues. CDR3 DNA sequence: TGTGCCAGCAGCCCTACCATGGGGGCCTCGGATGGCTACACCTTC. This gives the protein CASSPTMGASDGYTF.